This T cell receptor (beta chain) was captured by sequencing in a study of cytomegalovirus exposure and HLA in healthy donors. Broader study findings: Being productive about 87% or about 30% of the time was typical of most TCR beta V segments in an earlier analysis. The authors excluded some V segments, including TRBV6-2 and TRBV6-3, as indistinguishable.

A multiplex PCR was run with 60 Vbeta primers and 13 Jbeta primers. Here immunoSEQ multiplex PCR was the method, and the copy in TCRdb shows in-frame clones only, minus some. Altogether about 120,000 clones are present, 77% being singletons, with the ten largest covering 10% to 11%. About this clone itself: Its target is unknown.

Germline CDR1 is LGHNA and CDR2 is YSLEER. The CDR3 covers 18 residues. The junction had 9 bases not matched to a gene; V was cut back by 1 base and J by 0 bases. Sequenced: PBMCs. This receptor was obtained from a middle-aged man in good health and CMV-seropositive. This rearrangement joins TRBV4-3 to TRBJ2-4; 7 nucleotides agree with TRBD1. The CDR3 nucleotides read TGCGCCAGCAGCCAAGGGCTGACAAGGGGGCTAGCCAAAAACATTCAGTACTTC. This gives the protein CASSQGLTRGLAKNIQYF.